This is a list of T cell receptor beta chains from one sample in a study of shared clonotypes between healthy human individuals. Some clones are missing from TCRdb's copy, which holds only in-frame ones; the method was immunoSEQ multiplex PCR. The table records more than 2,000,000 clones, approximately 90% of them present only once. The sample was naive CD4+ T cells sorted from blood. The receptor set was obtained from a man between 18 and 29 years old in good health. Each CDR3 is given with its conserved first and last residue. The order of the fields is D gene, J gene, V gene, CDR3 protein. The D gene is left open where the match is weak.

. TRBJ1-2 TRBV19 CASRSGQLGYGYTF
. TRBJ2-3 TRBV28 CASNNGWAGGRTDTQYF
TRBD1 TRBJ2-7 TRBV7-2 CASMGQVTSYEQYF
. TRBJ2-7 TRBV7-2 CASSESRGGTYEQYF
. TRBJ2-2 TRBV7-3 CASSLGTAPSGGELFF
TRBD2 TRBJ2-7 TRBV19 CASSTLAGLSYEQYF
. TRBJ2-2 TRBV2 CASSGQRNTGELFF
. TRBJ1-1 TRBV7-9 CASSPYTGLNTEAFF
. TRBJ2-7 TRBV30 CAWSRGRLEQYF
TRBD1 TRBJ2-7 TRBV10-1 CASSSGQSYEQYF
. TRBJ2-1 TRBV5-1 CASGRAADSYNEQFF
. TRBJ2-1 TRBV7-8 CASSLLGTNEQFF
. TRBJ2-1 TRBV6-1 CASSTESSYNEQFF
TRBD1 TRBJ2-7 TRBV19 CASRVDRGRLARLPYEQYF
. TRBJ2-3 TRBV7-9 CASSLNRVTGDTQYF
TRBD1 TRBJ2-7 TRBV29-1 CSAQPRDRTDEQYF
TRBD1 TRBJ2-7 TRBV28 CASSSPGTGGVYEQYF
. TRBJ2-1 TRBV10-1 CASSETPRPKGNEQFF
. TRBJ2-3 TRBV5-4 CASRWGQSDTQYF
TRBD2 TRBJ2-2 TRBV9 CASSVGREGSGELFF
. TRBJ1-6 TRBV6-1 CASSTDYNSPLHF
TRBD1 TRBJ2-7 TRBV6-5 CASSPGTGRYEQYF
. TRBJ2-1 TRBV25-1 CASSPAPGAEGNEQFF
. TRBJ2-7 TRBV6-5 CASSYGQLGAEQYF
. TRBJ2-5 TRBV7-9 CASSLALGGGETQYF
. TRBJ2-2 TRBV7-9 CASSARDTGELFF
. TRBJ1-5 TRBV10-3 CAISEGGDSNQPQHF
TRBD2 TRBJ2-7 TRBV7-9 CASSQKGTSSYEQYF
. TRBJ1-5 TRBV10-3 CAISESGEGSIGNQPQHF
TRBD1 TRBJ2-7 TRBV18 CASSQGTGEEQYF
TRBD1 TRBJ1-5 TRBV30 CAWSHRDRDDQPQHF
TRBD1 TRBJ2-3 TRBV5-1 CASRLLTGNTDTQYF
TRBD2 TRBJ2-7 TRBV5-1 CASSLALAGTSYEQYF
. TRBJ2-7 TRBV5-1 CASSSQGNEQYF
. TRBJ1-2 TRBV10-3 CAISGQSGYGYTF
TRBD2 TRBJ2-7 TRBV4-1 CASRYAPLAGLYEQYF
. TRBJ1-1 TRBV5-1 CASSSGRENTEAFF
. TRBJ2-5 TRBV19 CASSINAETQYF
. TRBJ2-6 TRBV11-2 CASSATSGANVLTF
. TRBJ2-3 TRBV6-5 CASSYSRQAAPYF
. TRBJ1-5 TRBV18 CASSPDEFQPQHF
. TRBJ2-7 TRBV5-1 CASSSRGYQLIYEQYF
. TRBJ2-7 TRBV19 CARQKRTTREYEQYF
. TRBJ1-6 TRBV6-1 CASSEYREGSPLHF
. TRBJ2-7 TRBV5-3 CARDMDATYEQYF
. TRBJ1-2 TRBV30 CAWRGGRDYGYTF
TRBD2 TRBJ2-5 TRBV11-2 CASSVSSGQETQYF
. TRBJ1-5 TRBV2 CASSEYVGQGSTQPQHF
. TRBJ2-5 TRBV5-1 CASSLGTEQETQYF
. TRBJ2-3 TRBV7-2 CASSLAAGDTQYF
. TRBJ1-5 TRBV27 CASSLRAGSSNQPQHF